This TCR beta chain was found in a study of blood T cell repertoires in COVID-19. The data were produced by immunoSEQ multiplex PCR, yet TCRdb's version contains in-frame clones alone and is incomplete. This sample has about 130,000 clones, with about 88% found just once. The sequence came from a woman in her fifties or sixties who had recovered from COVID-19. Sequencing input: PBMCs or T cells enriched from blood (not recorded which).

CDR3 sequence reads: CAIDWGISQPQHF. In DNA form, the CDR3 reads TGTGCCATCGATTGGGGCATTTCTCAGCCCCAGCATTTT. This chain uses TRBV6-8 with TRBJ1-5; D may be TRBD1 (5 bases). This CDR3 is 13 amino acids long. Germline V gene data show CDR1 as MNHGY and CDR2 as SAAAGT. Between the trimmed V and J ends, which lost 10 bases and 6 bases, there was a span of 16 bases.